This TCR beta chain comes out of a study of blood T cells in healthy people across ages. Each sample used at least 6 million PBMCs. For the second PCR, which ran for 7 to 11 cycles, a sample-barcoded 5' primer and a J-beta primer mix were used. Via MiXCR, TCRdb re-called the 5' RACE reads, giving one row per CDR3 protein. The sample records about 1.7 million distinct CDR3 sequences, 28% being singletons. Study-wide findings and caveats: Naive and antigen-experienced cells could not be conclusively compared, given unsorted PBMCs.

Only a few counts were recorded for this clonotype. As yet, its antigen is unknown. Sequences were obtained from blood. The receptor comes from a woman aged 25 to 39 in good health.

The CDR3 DNA reads TGTGCCAGCGGCCGCGGAGCGGGAGGGCCCCCCAAAAACATTCAGTACTTC. It codes for CASGRGAGGPPKNIQYF. V gene TRBV6-2 or TRBV6-3 combines with J gene TRBJ2-4; 10 nucleotides agree with TRBD2. The germline V gene has CDR1 MNHEY and CDR2 SVGEGT. This CDR3 comprises 17 residues. Unmatched junction bases numbered 12, after V lost 8 bases and J lost 2 bases.